A selection of T cell receptor beta chains follows, all from one sample in a study of blood T cell repertoires in COVID-19. Measured with immunoSEQ multiplex PCR; TCRdb has only the in-frame clones, and not every one. The data hold 150,000 to 200,000 clones, with roughly nine tenths observed a single time. Sequenced material: peripheral blood. The receptors originated from a woman aged 55 to 70 with COVID-19, enrolled during active disease. CDR3s include the opening cysteine and the closing phenylalanine or tryptophan. The order of the fields is J gene, D gene, V gene, clone size, CDR3 protein, CDR3 DNA. The D gene is left open where the match is weak. A clone size is listed for some rows: how often the clone was seen (once, few, many), or a class if it is expanded.

j_gene: TRBJ2-6; d_gene: NA; v_gene: TRBV7-9; abundance: NA; CDR3aa: CASSLAGTRRSGANVLTF; CDR3nt: TGTGCCAGCAGCTTAGCCGGGACACGGCGATCTGGGGCCAACGTCCTGACTTTC
j_gene: TRBJ2-1; d_gene: NA; v_gene: TRBV11-3; abundance: NA; CDR3aa: CASIAGRNNEQFF; CDR3nt: TGTGCCAGCATCGCAGGGAGGAACAATGAGCAGTTCTTC
j_gene: TRBJ2-3; d_gene: NA; v_gene: TRBV18; abundance: NA; CDR3aa: CASSPPGEDTQYF; CDR3nt: TGTGCCAGCTCACCACCCGGGGAAGATACGCAGTATTTT
j_gene: TRBJ1-5; d_gene: NA; v_gene: TRBV28; abundance: NA; CDR3aa: CASSPTLPGQRNQPQHF; CDR3nt: TGTGCCAGCAGTCCGACCTTGCCCGGACAGCGCAATCAGCCCCAGCATTTT
j_gene: TRBJ1-3; d_gene: TRBD1; v_gene: TRBV19; abundance: NA; CDR3aa: CASRTGGSGNTIYF; CDR3nt: TGTGCCAGCAGGACAGGAGGATCAGGAAACACCATATATTTT
j_gene: TRBJ1-1; d_gene: NA; v_gene: TRBV18; abundance: NA; CDR3aa: CASSQLTRGDTEAFF; CDR3nt: TGTGCCAGCTCACAGCTCACCAGGGGAGACACTGAAGCTTTCTTT
j_gene: TRBJ2-2; d_gene: NA; v_gene: TRBV7-2; abundance: NA; CDR3aa: CASSLRDSPNTGELFF; CDR3nt: TGTGCCAGCAGCTTACGGGACTCCCCGAACACCGGGGAGCTGTTTTTT
j_gene: TRBJ2-1; d_gene: NA; v_gene: TRBV20-1; abundance: NA; CDR3aa: CSAPGQRKEFF; CDR3nt: TGCAGTGCCCCCGGTCAGCGGAAGGAGTTCTTC
j_gene: TRBJ2-5; d_gene: TRBD2; v_gene: TRBV6-5; abundance: NA; CDR3aa: CASSSRLALPQETQYF; CDR3nt: TGTGCCAGCAGTTCCCGACTAGCGCTACCCCAAGAGACCCAGTACTTC
j_gene: TRBJ2-7; d_gene: NA; v_gene: TRBV4-2; abundance: NA; CDR3aa: CASSQDSSGQRAYEQYF; CDR3nt: TGTGCCAGCAGCCAAGATTCCTCAGGACAGCGAGCCTACGAGCAGTACTTC
j_gene: TRBJ1-6; d_gene: NA; v_gene: TRBV4-3; abundance: NA; CDR3aa: CASSQRPGENSPLHF; CDR3nt: TGCGCCAGCAGCCAACGACCGGGGGAGAATTCACCCCTCCACTTT
j_gene: TRBJ2-2; d_gene: NA; v_gene: TRBV11-2; abundance: NA; CDR3aa: CASSSRPANTGELFF; CDR3nt: TGTGCCAGCAGCTCCCGTCCGGCGAACACCGGGGAGCTGTTTTTT
j_gene: TRBJ1-2; d_gene: NA; v_gene: TRBV11-1; abundance: NA; CDR3aa: CASSFSGTRNYGYTF; CDR3nt: TGTGCCAGCAGCTTCTCCGGGACAAGGAACTATGGCTACACCTTC
j_gene: TRBJ2-7; d_gene: TRBD2; v_gene: TRBV13; abundance: NA; CDR3aa: CASSFISGSYEQYF; CDR3nt: TGTGCCAGCAGCTTTATTAGCGGGTCCTACGAGCAGTACTTC
j_gene: TRBJ1-6; d_gene: NA; v_gene: TRBV7-2; abundance: once; CDR3aa: CASSLVYDSPLHF; CDR3nt: TGTGCCAGCAGCTTAGTTTATGATTCACCCCTCCACTTT
j_gene: TRBJ1-1; d_gene: TRBD1; v_gene: TRBV10-2; abundance: NA; CDR3aa: CASSETGGTEAFF; CDR3nt: TGCGCCAGCAGTGAGACAGGGGGCACTGAAGCTTTCTTT
j_gene: TRBJ2-7; d_gene: TRBD1; v_gene: TRBV15; abundance: NA; CDR3aa: CATSRDRATYEQYF; CDR3nt: TGTGCCACCAGTAGGGACAGGGCCACCTACGAGCAGTACTTC
j_gene: TRBJ2-7; d_gene: NA; v_gene: TRBV18; abundance: NA; CDR3aa: CASSPSAGESYEQYF; CDR3nt: TGTGCCAGCTCACCATCGGCAGGGGAAAGCTACGAGCAGTACTTC
j_gene: TRBJ1-1; d_gene: NA; v_gene: TRBV15; abundance: NA; CDR3aa: CATSRDRAGAEAFF; CDR3nt: TGTGCCACCAGCAGAGATAGGGCAGGGGCTGAAGCTTTCTTT
j_gene: TRBJ2-7; d_gene: TRBD1; v_gene: TRBV28; abundance: NA; CDR3aa: CASSLTGGREQYF; CDR3nt: TGTGCCAGCAGTTTAACAGGGGGCCGCGAGCAGTACTTC
j_gene: TRBJ2-4; d_gene: NA; v_gene: TRBV28; abundance: NA; CDR3aa: CASTPGGKKNIQYF; CDR3nt: TGTGCCAGCACCCCCGGAGGAAAAAAAAACATTCAGTACTTC
j_gene: TRBJ2-4; d_gene: NA; v_gene: TRBV11-3; abundance: NA; CDR3aa: CASSLEGWRVRVAKNIQYF; CDR3nt: TGTGCCAGCAGCTTAGAAGGGTGGAGGGTGCGAGTGGCCAAAAACATTCAGTACTTC